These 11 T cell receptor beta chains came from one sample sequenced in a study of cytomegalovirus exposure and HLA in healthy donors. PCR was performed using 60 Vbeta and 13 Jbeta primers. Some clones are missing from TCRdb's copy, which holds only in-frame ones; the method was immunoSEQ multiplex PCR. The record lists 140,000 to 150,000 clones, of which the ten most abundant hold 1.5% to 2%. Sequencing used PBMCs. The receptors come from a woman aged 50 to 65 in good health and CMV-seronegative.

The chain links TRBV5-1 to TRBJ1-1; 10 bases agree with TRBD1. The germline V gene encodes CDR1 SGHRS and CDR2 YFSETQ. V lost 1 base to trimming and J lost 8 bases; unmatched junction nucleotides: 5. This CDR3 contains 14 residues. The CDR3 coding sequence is TGCGCCAGCAGCTTGTGGGACAGGGGCGGAGAAGCTTTCTTT. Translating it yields CASSLWDRGGEAFF.

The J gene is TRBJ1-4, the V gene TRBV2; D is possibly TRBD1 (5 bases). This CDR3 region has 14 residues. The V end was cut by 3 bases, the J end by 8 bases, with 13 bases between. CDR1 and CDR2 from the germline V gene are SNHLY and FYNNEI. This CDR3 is CASSDPRTSEKLFF. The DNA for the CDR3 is TGTGCCAGCAGTGATCCCCGGACAAGCGAAAAACTGTTTTTT. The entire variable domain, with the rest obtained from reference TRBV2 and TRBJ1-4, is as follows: EPEVTQTPSHQVTQMGQEVILRCVPISNHLYFYWYRQILGQKVEFLVSFYNNEISEKSEIFDDQFSVERPDGSNFTLKIRSTKLEDSAMYFCASSDPRTSEKLFFGSGTQLSVL.

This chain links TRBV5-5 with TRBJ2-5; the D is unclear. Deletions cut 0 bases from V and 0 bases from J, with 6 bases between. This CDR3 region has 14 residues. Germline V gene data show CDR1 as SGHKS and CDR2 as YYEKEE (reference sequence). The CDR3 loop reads CASSLGVYQETQYF. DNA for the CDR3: TGTGCCAGCAGCTTGGGAGTCTACCAAGAGACCCAGTACTTC.

Here the CDR3 reads CSAGHGGGYTF. CDR3 bases: TGCAGTGCAGGTCACGGGGGTGGCTACACCTTC. V usage is TRBV20-1 and J usage is TRBJ1-2; D is possibly TRBD1 (5 bases). The CDR3 is made up of 11 amino acids. Per the germline V gene, CDR1 is DFQATT and CDR2 is SNEGSKA (reference sequence). Trimming removed 6 bases from V and 7 bases from J, with 12 bases in between.

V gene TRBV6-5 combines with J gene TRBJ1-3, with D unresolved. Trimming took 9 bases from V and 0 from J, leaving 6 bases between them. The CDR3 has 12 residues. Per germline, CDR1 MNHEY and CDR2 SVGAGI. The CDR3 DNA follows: TGTGCCAGTCGGAGCTCTGGAAACACCATATATTTT. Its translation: CASRSSGNTIYF.

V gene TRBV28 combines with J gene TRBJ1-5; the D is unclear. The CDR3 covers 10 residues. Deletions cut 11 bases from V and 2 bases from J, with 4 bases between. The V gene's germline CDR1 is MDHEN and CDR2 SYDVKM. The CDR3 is CALGNQPQHF. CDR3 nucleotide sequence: TGTGCCCTCGGCAATCAGCCCCAGCATTTT.

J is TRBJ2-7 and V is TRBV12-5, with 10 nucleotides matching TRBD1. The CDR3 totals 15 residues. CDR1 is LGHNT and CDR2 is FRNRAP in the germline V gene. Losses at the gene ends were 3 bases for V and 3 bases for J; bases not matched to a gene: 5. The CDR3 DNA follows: TGTGCTAGTGGTTTCGGGGACAGGGGTAACTACGAGCAGTACTTC. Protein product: CASGFGDRGNYEQYF.

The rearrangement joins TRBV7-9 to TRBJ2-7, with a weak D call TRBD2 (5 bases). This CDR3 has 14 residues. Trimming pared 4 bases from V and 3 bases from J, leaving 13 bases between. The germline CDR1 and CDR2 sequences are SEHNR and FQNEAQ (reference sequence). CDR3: CASSSRARDYEQYF. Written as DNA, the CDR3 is TGTGCCAGCAGCTCCCGGGCGAGGGACTACGAGCAGTACTTC.

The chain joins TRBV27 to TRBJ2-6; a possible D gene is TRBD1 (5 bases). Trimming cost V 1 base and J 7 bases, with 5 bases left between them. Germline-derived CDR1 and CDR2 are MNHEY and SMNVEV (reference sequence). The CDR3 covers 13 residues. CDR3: CASSLWTANVLTF. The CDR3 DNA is TGTGCCAGCAGTTTATGGACAGCCAACGTCCTGACTTTC.

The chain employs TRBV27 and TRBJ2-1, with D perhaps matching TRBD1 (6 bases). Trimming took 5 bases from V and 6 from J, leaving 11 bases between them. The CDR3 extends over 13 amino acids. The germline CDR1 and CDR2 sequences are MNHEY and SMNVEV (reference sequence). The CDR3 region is CASSLPRGNEQFF. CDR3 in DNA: TGTGCCAGCAGTCTTCCCAGGGGCAATGAGCAGTTCTTC.

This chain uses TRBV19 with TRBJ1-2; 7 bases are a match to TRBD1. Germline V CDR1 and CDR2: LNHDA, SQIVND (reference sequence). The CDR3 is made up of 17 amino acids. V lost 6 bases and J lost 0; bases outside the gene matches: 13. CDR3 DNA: TGTGCCAGTAGGCCGACAGGGCTCGGAGTTTCTAACTATGGCTACACCTTC. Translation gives CASRPTGLGVSNYGYTF.